The rows below give T cell receptor beta chains drawn from one sample of a study of post-analysis software for immune sequencing data. TCRdb fed the PCR reads into MiXCR, producing one record per CDR3 protein. The data hold hundreds of thousands of distinct CDR3 sequences, with 53% observed a single time. Sequencing was performed on blood. Receptor source: a girl aged 5 to 17 with multiple sclerosis. Each CDR3 is given with its conserved first and last residue. The D gene is left open where the match is weak. The size entry is marked missing in some rows and otherwise reads once, few, many or a size class.

size,J,V,D,CDR3,DNA
-,TRBJ2-1,TRBV12-3/TRBV12-4,TRBD2,CASSFSTGLAGAEQFF,TGTGCCAGCAGTTTCTCCACGGGACTAGCGGGAGCTGAGCAGTTCTTC
-,TRBJ2-2,TRBV20-1,TRBD1,CSAGGQGPGELFF,TGCAGTGCGGGGGGACAGGGTCCCGGGGAGCTGTTTTTT
-,TRBJ2-6,TRBV20-1,TRBD2,CSARPSSGGASGANVRTF,TGCAGTGCTAGACCTTCTAGCGGGGGGGCCTCTGGGGCCAACGTCCGGACTTTC
-,TRBJ2-2,TRBV20-1,-,CSARGGGDTGELFF,TGCAGTGCCAGAGGGGGAGGGGACACCGGGGAGCTGTTTTTT
few,TRBJ2-7,TRBV5-6,-,CATAPSPGRVSGEQYF,TGTGCCACCGCTCCATCCCCCGGACGGGTCAGCGGCGAGCAGTACTTC
-,TRBJ2-7,TRBV20-1,TRBD1,CSAKDRLGYEQYF,TGCAGTGCTAAGGACAGGCTCGGGTACGAGCAGTACTTC
-,TRBJ2-3,TRBV20-1,TRBD2,CSAFTSASTDTQYF,TGCAGTGCTTTCACTAGCGCTAGCACAGATACGCAGTATTTT
-,TRBJ2-5,TRBV12-3/TRBV12-4,-,CASRGSALKETQYF,TGTGCGAGCCGTGGGTCAGCCCTTAAAGAGACCCAGTACTTC
-,TRBJ1-1,TRBV7-2,-,CASSPMGGTEAFF,TGTGCCAGCAGCCCCATGGGGGGCACTGAAGCTTTCTTT
-,TRBJ1-4,TRBV12-3/TRBV12-4,TRBD1,CASSLGDRGREKLFF,TGTGCCAGCAGTTTAGGGGACAGGGGAAGGGAAAAACTGTTTTTT
-,TRBJ1-1,TRBV29-1,-,CSVDPIYGNTEAFF,TGCAGCGTTGACCCTATCTATGGGAACACTGAAGCTTTCTTT
-,TRBJ2-5,TRBV6-2/TRBV6-3,TRBD2,CASNSRGGAGLQETQYF,TGTGCCAGCAATTCCCGGGGAGGGGCGGGTCTCCAAGAGACCCAGTACTTC